This is a list of T cell receptor beta chains from one sample in a study of shared clonotypes between healthy human individuals. Sequencing used immunoSEQ multiplex PCR; TCRdb keeps in-frame clones, though not all of them. The table records about 550,000 clones, around 95% of them present only once. Sequencing was carried out using naive CD8+ T cells sorted from blood. All receptors derive from a woman between 25 and 40 years old in good health. The CDR3 runs from the conserved cysteine through the conserved F or W. Fields, in order: D gene, V gene, J gene, clone size, CDR3 DNA, CDR3 protein. D genes are given only for firm matches. Clone size, where shown, is once, few, many, or a class for clones that have expanded.

NA,TRBV7-9,TRBJ2-3,NA,TGTGCCAGCAGGTACGGGGGCCCGGGAACAGATACGCAGTATTTT,CASRYGGPGTDTQYF
TRBD2,TRBV7-9,TRBJ2-3,NA,TGTGCCAGCAGCTTTAGCGGGAGTACAGATACGCAGTATTTT,CASSFSGSTDTQYF
TRBD1,TRBV27,TRBJ2-3,NA,TGTGCCACCCACACAGGGGCAGATACGCAGTATTTT,CATHTGADTQYF
TRBD1,TRBV13,TRBJ1-1,NA,TGTGCCAGCAGCCAAGCGGACAGGGACGTGAACACTGAAGCTTTCTTT,CASSQADRDVNTEAFF
TRBD2,TRBV6-5,TRBJ2-7,NA,TGTGCCAGCAGTCCGAGCGGGAGCAGGTCCTACGAGCAGTACTTC,CASSPSGSRSYEQYF
TRBD1,TRBV2,TRBJ1-1,NA,TGTGCCAGCAGGATGACAGGGCCCTTGGGATACACTGAAGCTTTCTTT,CASRMTGPLGYTEAFF
TRBD2,TRBV19,TRBJ2-5,NA,TGTGCCAGTAGTATAGGCCCTAGCGGGACCCTACAAGAGACCCAGTACTTC,CASSIGPSGTLQETQYF
TRBD2,TRBV9,TRBJ2-1,NA,TGTGCCAGCAGCGTAGGGACTAGGAGCTCCTACAATGAGCAGTTCTTC,CASSVGTRSSYNEQFF
NA,TRBV29-1,TRBJ2-2,NA,TGCAGCGTTCTTGAGGGTCCTATCTCCGGGGAGCTGTTTTTT,CSVLEGPISGELFF
TRBD1,TRBV7-9,TRBJ1-6,NA,TGTGCCAGCAGCTCTTACGGACAGGGACAAAAGCCAAATTCACCCCTCCACTTT,CASSSYGQGQKPNSPLHF
NA,TRBV28,TRBJ2-7,NA,TGTGCCAGCAGTTTCGGGCGGGCCTACGAGCAGTACTTC,CASSFGRAYEQYF
NA,TRBV27,TRBJ1-2,NA,TGTGCCAGCAGTTTAGGGCAGTACTATGGCTACACCTTC,CASSLGQYYGYTF
NA,TRBV28,TRBJ2-7,NA,TGTGCCAGCAGTTTAGGACCCTGGGACGAGCAGTACTTC,CASSLGPWDEQYF
NA,TRBV28,TRBJ1-2,NA,TGTGCCAGCATTACCCTGGGGGACCCCCTAGGCTACACCTTC,CASITLGDPLGYTF
NA,TRBV7-2,TRBJ2-2,NA,TGTGCCAGCAGCCAGGGGCCATTACGCAGATCGAACACCGGGGAGCTGTTTTTT,CASSQGPLRRSNTGELFF
TRBD2,TRBV5-4,TRBJ2-1,NA,TGTGCCAGCAGCTGGCCGGGACTAGCTGACGAGCAGTTCTTC,CASSWPGLADEQFF
NA,TRBV6-1,TRBJ1-1,few,TGTGCCAGCAGTTCTGGGCAATACGAAGCTTTCTTT,CASSSGQYEAFF
NA,TRBV5-6,TRBJ2-1,NA,TGTGCCAGCAGCTTGTTCGATAGCTACAATGAGCAGTTCTTC,CASSLFDSYNEQFF
TRBD2,TRBV27,TRBJ2-3,NA,TGTGCCAGCAGTTACTATAGCGGGAGCACAGATACGCAGTATTTT,CASSYYSGSTDTQYF
NA,TRBV28,TRBJ2-5,NA,TGTGCCAGTAACTACGATCGAGAGACCCAGTACTTC,CASNYDRETQYF
NA,TRBV9,TRBJ2-7,NA,TGTGCCAGCAGCGCGGACTCCACCTACGAGCAGTACTTC,CASSADSTYEQYF
TRBD1,TRBV7-8,TRBJ1-5,NA,TGTGCCAGCAGCTTGGAGACAGGGCATAGCAATCAGCCCCAGCATTTT,CASSLETGHSNQPQHF
NA,TRBV29-1,TRBJ2-5,NA,TGCAGCGTTGGTAGGGGGGAGACCCAGTACTTC,CSVGRGETQYF
NA,TRBV7-9,TRBJ2-3,NA,TGTGCCAGCAGCCCCGGCGAGTGGACAGATACGCAGTATTTT,CASSPGEWTDTQYF
NA,TRBV28,TRBJ2-2,NA,TGTGCCAGCAGTCCGGGTTTGGCCGGGGAGCTGTTTTTT,CASSPGLAGELFF
NA,TRBV30,TRBJ2-6,NA,TGTGCCTGGAGTGAAGGGCTCGGGGCCAACGTCCTGACTTTC,CAWSEGLGANVLTF